A selection of T cell receptor beta chains follows, all from one sample in a study of cytomegalovirus exposure and HLA in healthy donors. Profiling relied on immunoSEQ multiplex PCR, and the TCRdb table lists in-frame clones only, not all of them. The table has about 130,000 clones, approximately 17% seen once. The sample was PBMCs. Receptors were obtained from a female donor in good health and CMV-seropositive. Each CDR3 is given with its conserved first and last residue. A D gene is named only where the DNA matches it firmly. A clone size is listed for some rows: how often the clone was seen (once, few, many), or a class if it is expanded.

J gene,clone size,V gene,D gene,CDR3 protein,CDR3 DNA
TRBJ1-1,few,TRBV27,.,CASSFGGRFSEAFF,TGTGCCAGCAGTTTCGGAGGGAGGTTCTCTGAAGCTTTCTTT
TRBJ2-1,.,TRBV7-2,TRBD2,CASSGRGGPYNEQFF,TGTGCCAGCAGCGGGCGGGGGGGCCCTTACAATGAGCAGTTCTTC
TRBJ2-5,.,TRBV30,TRBD2,CAWSVLGGVLETQYF,TGTGCCTGGAGTGTCCTCGGGGGGGTTCTGGAGACCCAGTACTTC
TRBJ2-3,.,TRBV11-3,.,CASSSTRHTTDTQYF,TGTGCCAGCAGCTCGACTAGGCACACCACAGATACGCAGTATTTT
TRBJ1-2,few,TRBV23-1,.,CASSQSGSGGNYGYTF,TGCGCCAGCAGTCAATCCGGGAGCGGGGGAAACTATGGCTACACCTTC
TRBJ2-6,few,TRBV2,.,CASMVGSSGANVLTF,TGTGCCAGCATGGTGGGGAGCTCTGGGGCCAACGTCCTGACTTTC
TRBJ2-1,few,TRBV5-4,.,CASSQQGGTYNEQFF,TGTGCCAGCAGCCAACAGGGAGGGACCTACAATGAGCAGTTCTTC
TRBJ2-1,few,TRBV27,.,CASSFVRDALGQFF,TGTGCCAGCAGTTTCGTCAGGGATGCATTAGGGCAGTTCTTC
TRBJ1-2,.,TRBV19,.,CATNIEQGTYGYTF,TGTGCCACCAACATCGAACAGGGTACCTATGGCTACACCTTC
TRBJ1-5,.,TRBV30,TRBD1,CAWSVRRQGSQPQHF,TGTGCCTGGAGTGTACGGAGACAGGGATCTCAGCCCCAGCATTTT
TRBJ1-1,few,TRBV10-3,TRBD1,CAISGQVGGFEAFF,TGTGCCATCAGCGGACAGGTGGGGGGTTTTGAAGCTTTCTTT
TRBJ2-1,few,TRBV5-1,TRBD2,CASSSSGGTYNEQFF,TGCGCCAGCAGCTCTAGCGGGGGGACTTACAATGAGCAGTTCTTC
TRBJ2-3,.,TRBV5-1,TRBD1,CASSSRADRSADTQYF,TGCGCCAGCAGCTCGAGGGCGGACAGGTCGGCAGATACGCAGTATTTT
TRBJ2-5,once,TRBV7-8,.,CASSPAEGLSLSIQETQYF,TGTGCCAGCAGCCCAGCGGAGGGACTTTCCCTATCGATACAAGAGACCCAGTACTTC